These 26 T cell receptor beta chains were sequenced from one sample in a study of blood T cell repertoires in COVID-19. The table came from immunoSEQ multiplex PCR; TCRdb's copy has only in-frame clones and leaves some out. The data contain some 310,000 clones, about nine tenths of them singletons. The specimen sequenced was peripheral blood. The origin of the receptors is a woman aged 25 to 39 with COVID-19, enrolled during active disease.

This chain connects TRBV27 to TRBJ2-7; the match to TRBD2 covers 7 bases. The ends lost 6 bases at V and 2 bases at J; junction bases unmatched: 7. The CDR3 is 14 residues long. In germline, CDR1 is MNHEY, CDR2 SMNVEV (reference sequence). The CDR3 region is CASRLTSRTYEQYF. The CDR3 nucleotides read TGTGCCAGCAGACTGACTAGCCGTACCTACGAGCAGTACTTC.

V is TRBV3-1 (or the pseudogene TRBV3-2) and J is TRBJ2-1, with a possible D match to TRBD1 (6 bases). Germline CDR1 and CDR2: LGHDT and YNNKEL (reference sequence). The CDR3 loop spans 15 amino acids. Between the trimmed V and J ends, which lost 2 bases and 7 bases, there was a span of 15 bases. The CDR3 protein is CASSQTGNWLNEQFF. CDR3 sequence (DNA): TGTGCCAGCAGCCAAACAGGGAATTGGTTGAATGAGCAGTTCTTC.

The chain combines TRBV15 with TRBJ2-2; 8 positions agree with TRBD1. The germline V gene encodes CDR1 LNHNV and CDR2 YYDKDF (reference sequence). The CDR3 is 15 amino acids. Trimming removed 3 bases from V and 3 bases from J; junction bases left unmatched: 3. CDR3 coding DNA: TGTGCCACCAGCAGGTCGACAGGGGACACCGGGGAGCTGTTTTTT. Residues: CATSRSTGDTGELFF.

The chain recombines TRBV28 with TRBJ1-5; D possibly corresponds to TRBD1 (5 bases). Germline CDR1 and CDR2: MDHEN and SYDVKM. The CDR3 consists of 16 residues. V was clipped by 4 bases and J by 3 bases, with 16 bases between them. DNA for the CDR3: TGTGCCAGCAGTTCTCCGGCGCGGGGGGACAATCAGCCCCAGCATTTT. Translating it yields CASSSPARGDNQPQHF.

The chain combines TRBV10-3 with TRBJ2-2; TRBD2 agrees at 7 bases. CDR1 is ENHRY and CDR2 is SYGVKD in the germline V gene. Trimming removed 6 bases from V and 2 bases from J; junction bases left unmatched: 3. The CDR3 runs to 14 residues. The chain's CDR3 is CAIRGLTNTGELFF. The DNA of the CDR3 is TGTGCCATCAGGGGACTAACCAACACCGGGGAGCTGTTTTTT.

The rearrangement links TRBV28 to TRBJ1-1, with D unresolved. This CDR3 comprises 14 residues. CDR1 MDHEN and CDR2 SYDVKM come from the germline V gene. V was clipped by 7 bases and J by 1 base, with 13 bases between them. CDR3 sequence: CASTIPRGNTEAFF. Written as DNA, the CDR3 is TGTGCCAGCACTATACCCCGAGGGAACACTGAAGCTTTCTTT.

This chain links TRBV9 with TRBJ2-3; unclear D gene. The length of the CDR3 is 16 residues. The V gene's germline CDR1 is SGDLS and CDR2 YYNGEE. The germline V and J ends were trimmed by 4 bases and 2 bases, with 17 bases remaining between them. The CDR3 bases are TGTGCCAGCAGCTCCCAATACTCCCGAGACACAGATACGCAGTATTTT. Its protein product is CASSSQYSRDTDTQYF.

The chain recombines TRBV5-6 with TRBJ2-3, with D unresolved. Between the trimmed V and J ends, which lost 4 bases and 6 bases, there was a span of 9 bases. This CDR3 region has 12 residues. CDR1 is SGHDT and CDR2 is YYEEEE in the germline V gene. The chain's CDR3 is CASSVQSDTQYF. CDR3 sequence (DNA): TGTGCCAGCAGCGTTCAATCCGATACGCAGTATTTT.

The chain recombines TRBV5-6 with TRBJ2-2; TRBD1 is a possible D gene (5 bases). This CDR3 comprises 13 residues. V shed 4 bases and J shed 7 bases, with 11 bases lying between them. Germline values: CDR1 SGHDT, CDR2 YYEEEE. CDR3 amino acids: CASSLQGFGELFF. CDR3 nucleotides: TGTGCCAGCAGCCTCCAGGGTTTCGGGGAGCTGTTTTTT.

This rearrangement joins TRBV28 to TRBJ1-1, with D tentatively TRBD1 (6 bases). The CDR3 is 15 amino acids. Trimming took 5 bases from V and 0 from J, leaving 13 bases between them. Per the germline V gene, CDR1 is MDHEN and CDR2 is SYDVKM. CDR3 region: CASSPSDRLNTEAFF. The DNA of the CDR3 is TGTGCCAGCAGTCCCTCGGACAGACTGAACACTGAAGCTTTCTTT.

The chain employs TRBV7-8 and TRBJ2-2, with D possibly being TRBD1 (6 bases). CDR1 is SGHVS and CDR2 is FQNEAQ in the germline V gene. This CDR3 region has 17 residues. V was cut by 1 base and J by 2 bases, with 14 bases left in between. CDR3 DNA: TGTGCCAGCAGCTTAGTACTCTTCGGGACAAACACCGGGGAGCTGTTTTTT. The encoded protein is CASSLVLFGTNTGELFF.

Note on this clone: This specimen includes other DNA sequences encoding the same CDR3. V gene TRBV5-4 combines with J gene TRBJ1-1; 10 positions agree with TRBD1. Germline V gene sequence: CDR1 SGHNT, CDR2 YYREEE (reference sequence). The CDR3 has 13 residues. The J segment lost 4 bases and the V segment lost 5 bases, leaving 2 bases of the junction unmatched. CDR3 sequence reads: CASSRTGGTEAFF. For the CDR3, the DNA is TGTGCCAGCAGTCGGACAGGGGGCACTGAAGCTTTCTTT.

This clone was seen a handful of times. The chain couples TRBV18 to TRBJ1-4, with TRBD1 matching over 9 bases. Germline CDR1 reads KGHSH; CDR2 reads LQKENI. The CDR3 has 17 amino acids. With V trimmed by 6 bases and J by 0 bases, 8 bases remained unmatched. CDR3 DNA sequence: TGTGCCAGCTCCAAGGGACAGGGTCTTGCAACTAATGAAAAACTGTTTTTT. Residues: CASSKGQGLATNEKLFF.

This clone was found once. The V call is TRBV29-1, the J call TRBJ2-1, with 12 bases identical to TRBD2. The CDR3 runs to 15 residues. V was clipped by 4 bases and J by 9 bases; unmatched bases: 10. Germline CDR1 is SQVTM and CDR2 is ANQGSEA. The CDR3 protein is CSVARRLAGVGEQFF. CDR3 DNA: TGCAGCGTTGCACGTAGACTAGCGGGAGTTGGTGAGCAGTTCTTC.

The genes are TRBV10-3 and TRBJ2-1, with TRBD2 matching 8 bases. V was clipped by 8 bases and J by 4 bases; unmatched bases: 7. The CDR3 extends over 14 amino acids. Germline CDR1 reads ENHRY; CDR2 reads SYGVKD. DNA of the CDR3: TGTGCCATCGGACGGGGACTAGGGTACAATGAGCAGTTCTTC. It yields the protein CAIGRGLGYNEQFF.

The chain recombines TRBV19 with TRBJ1-5, with D perhaps matching TRBD1 (6 bases). The germline CDR1 and CDR2 sequences are LNHDA and SQIVND (reference sequence). The CDR3 totals 13 residues. The CDR3 DNA sequence: TGTGCGTCAACAGGGTTTAGCAATCAGCCCCAGCATTTT. This encodes CASTGFSNQPQHF.

V gene TRBV7-9 combines with J gene TRBJ1-2; maybe TRBD1 (5 bases). Trimming took 1 base from V and 1 from J, leaving 10 bases between them. Germline lookup yields CDR1 SEHNR and CDR2 FQNEAQ (reference sequence). The CDR3 has 15 residues. CDR3 amino acids: CASSLGQGNNYGYTF. The CDR3 DNA follows: TGTGCCAGCAGCTTAGGGCAGGGTAATAACTATGGCTACACCTTC.

The chain employs TRBV2 and TRBJ1-5; D remains unclear. Trimming took off 1 base at V and 7 bases at J, with 11 bases between the two ends. Per germline, CDR1 SNHLY and CDR2 FYNNEI. The CDR3 length is 14 residues. The CDR3 here is CASSEEGAGQPQHF. Written as DNA, the CDR3 is TGTGCCAGCAGTGAAGAGGGAGCCGGGCAGCCCCAGCATTTT.

This clone was seen a single time. This rearrangement joins TRBV29-1 to TRBJ1-4; 9 nucleotides match TRBD1. This CDR3 spans 13 amino acids. Losses at the gene ends were 6 bases for V and 7 bases for J; bases not matched to a gene: 6. CDR1 is SQVTM and CDR2 is ANQGSEA in the germline V gene. The CDR3 DNA is TGCAGCGTGGGACAGGGATACGGTGAAAAACTGTTTTTT. It translates to CSVGQGYGEKLFF.

This clone was detected ten times or more. The chain employs TRBV5-1 and TRBJ1-3, with D possibly TRBD1 on 6 matching bases. V was clipped by 2 bases and J by 2 bases, with 14 bases between them. Germline V gene lookup returns CDR1 SGHRS and CDR2 YFSETQ. The CDR3 runs 16 residues. The CDR3 is CASSLNLQGTGNTIYF. The CDR3 region has the DNA TGCGCCAGCAGCTTAAACTTACAGGGAACTGGAAACACCATATATTTT.

This chain connects TRBV10-1 to TRBJ2-3; a weak D match, TRBD2 (6 bases). CDR3 length: 15 amino acids. V dropped 0 bases and J dropped 5 bases, with 12 bases sitting between them. The germline V gene encodes CDR1 WNHNN and CDR2 SYGVQD (reference sequence). This chain's CDR3 is CASSESTGDEDTQYF. The CDR3 DNA sequence: TGCGCCAGCAGTGAGTCCACGGGAGATGAAGATACGCAGTATTTT.

This clone was observed once. The chain combines TRBV7-9 with TRBJ2-7, with 8 bases lining up with TRBD2. CDR1 is SEHNR, CDR2 FQNEAQ, per germline (reference sequence). V shed 3 bases and J 0 bases; nucleotides not matched to a gene: 4. The CDR3 is 15 residues long. CDR3 in DNA: TGTGCCAGCAGCTTGGTAGCGGGGAGCTCCTACGAGCAGTACTTC. Encoded protein: CASSLVAGSSYEQYF.

The chain joins TRBV11-2 to TRBJ1-1; 7 nucleotides align to TRBD1. The CDR3 covers 14 residues. Trimming took 1 base from V and 7 from J; bases not matched to a gene: 6. Germline CDR1 and CDR2: SGHAT and FQNNGV. CDR3 nucleotide sequence: TGTGCCAGCAGCTTAGGCCCGACAGGGAGTGAAGCTTTCTTT. Amino acid sequence: CASSLGPTGSEAFF.

The chain recombines TRBV19 with TRBJ1-5, with TRBD1 as a possible D gene (5 bases). V lost 3 bases to trimming and J lost 4 bases, with 19 bases between them. The CDR3 loop spans 17 amino acids. Germline-derived CDR1 and CDR2 are LNHDA and SQIVND (reference sequence). The CDR3 spells CASSMGIDGQLNQPQHF. CDR3 DNA sequence: TGTGCCAGTAGTATGGGTATTGACGGACAATTGAATCAGCCCCAGCATTTT.

The V call is TRBV7-9, the J call TRBJ1-5; 9 bases are a match to TRBD1. CDR3 length: 15 amino acids. After removal of 4 bases from V and 4 bases from J, the junction contained 5 bases not matched to a gene. From germline, CDR1 is SEHNR and CDR2 FQNEAQ (reference sequence). CDR3 bases: TGTGCCAGCAGCTCTGGGACAGGGAGGAATCAGCCCCAGCATTTT. Translating it yields CASSSGTGRNQPQHF.

The sample holds a few counts of this clone. This chain uses TRBV11-2 with TRBJ1-4; D unclear. The ends were cut back, 7 bases at V and 10 bases at J, with 16 bases in the middle. CDR1 and CDR2 (germline): SGHAT, FQNNGV. The CDR3 is 13 residues long. In DNA, the CDR3 is TGTGCCAGCAACCCGGGGAGTGCCGGAAAACTGTTTTTT. Amino acid sequence: CASNPGSAGKLFF.